The following is a T cell receptor beta chain sequence with its context. No antigen is known for it. V gave up 7 bases and J gave up 0 bases, with 6 bases separating them. Germline-derived CDR1 and CDR2 are MNHNY and SVGAGI (reference sequence). The CDR3 runs 12 residues. The data belong to a study of cytomegalovirus exposure and HLA in healthy donors. On the study more broadly: The use of the same platform for the 90 to 150 validation repertoires and the 550 to 700 first-cohort repertoires was reported by a later analysis.

The assay was immunoSEQ multiplex PCR, and TCRdb's table has in-frame clones only and misses some. This table has 110,000 or so clones, approximately 86% appearing once. The approximately 120-subject validation cohort, separate from the approximately 630-subject first cohort, included the donors. Study-wide findings and caveats: Most TCR sequences were seen very rarely across donors, but some public TCRs occurred in many. Some TCR beta chains (more than 150 of them) were listed as cytomegalovirus-associated.

The chain employs TRBV6-6 and TRBJ1-1, with D hard to call. Input material: PBMCs. The TCR originated in a man younger than 35 in good health and CMV-seropositive. The chain's CDR3 is CASKGVNTEAFF. The CDR3 region has the DNA TGTGCCAGCAAAGGAGTGAACACTGAAGCTTTCTTT.